This TCR beta chain was identified in a study of response to subunit inactivated influenza vaccine. V gave up 3 bases and J gave up 6 bases, with 14 bases separating them. This CDR3 region has 13 residues. The germline CDR1 and CDR2 sequences are DFQATT and SNEGSKA (reference sequence). MiXCR was run by TCRdb on the RT-PCR reads, yielding one entry per CDR3 protein. Here the sample spans around 790,000 distinct CDR3 sequences, about 20% being singletons. The chain couples TRBV20-1 to TRBJ1-1; possibly TRBD1 for D (5 bases). This receptor was identified in a man aged 50 to 60 who received an inactivated influenza vaccine. The sample here was PBMCs from blood, taken 5 days after vaccination. This CDR3 reads CSASRDPYAEAFF. The CDR3 DNA reads as TGCAGTGCTAGCCGGGACCCCTACGCTGAAGCTTTCTTT.